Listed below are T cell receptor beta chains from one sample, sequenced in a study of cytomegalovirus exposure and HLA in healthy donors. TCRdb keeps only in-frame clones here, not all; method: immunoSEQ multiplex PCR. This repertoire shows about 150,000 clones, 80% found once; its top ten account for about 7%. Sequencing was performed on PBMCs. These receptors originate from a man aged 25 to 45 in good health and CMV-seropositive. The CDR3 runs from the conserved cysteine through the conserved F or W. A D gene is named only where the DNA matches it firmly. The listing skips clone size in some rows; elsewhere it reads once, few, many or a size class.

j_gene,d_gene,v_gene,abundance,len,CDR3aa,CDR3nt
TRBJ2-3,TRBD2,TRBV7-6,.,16,CASSRTSGRATDTQYF,TGTGCCAGCAGCCGGACTAGCGGGAGAGCCACAGATACGCAGTATTTT
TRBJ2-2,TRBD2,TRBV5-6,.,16,CASSPRLAGVPGELFF,TGTGCCAGCAGCCCCCGACTAGCGGGAGTCCCTGGGGAGCTGTTTTTT
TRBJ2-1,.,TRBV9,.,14,CASSVAASYNEQFF,TGTGCCAGCAGCGTAGCAGCGTCCTACAATGAGCAGTTCTTC
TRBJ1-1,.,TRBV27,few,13,CASSLYWNTEAFF,TGTGCCAGCAGTTTATACTGGAACACTGAAGCTTTCTTT
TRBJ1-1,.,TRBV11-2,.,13,CASSLGEYTEAFF,TGTGCCAGCAGCTTAGGGGAGTACACTGAAGCTTTCTTT
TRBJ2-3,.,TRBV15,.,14,CATSRAGTEDTQYF,TGTGCCACCAGCAGGGCGGGGACAGAAGATACGCAGTATTTT
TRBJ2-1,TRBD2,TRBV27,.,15,CASRQGLASYNEQFF,TGTGCCAGCAGACAGGGACTAGCGTCCTACAATGAGCAGTTCTTC
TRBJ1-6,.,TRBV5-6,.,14,CASSTGIYNSPLHF,TGTGCCAGCAGCACAGGGATTTATAATTCACCCCTCCACTTT
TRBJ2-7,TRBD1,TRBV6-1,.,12,CASGQAYYEQYF,TGTGCCAGCGGACAGGCTTACTACGAGCAGTACTTC
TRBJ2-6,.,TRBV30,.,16,CAWSAGGNSGANVLTF,TGTGCCTGGAGTGCAGGGGGGAACTCTGGGGCCAACGTCCTGACTTTC
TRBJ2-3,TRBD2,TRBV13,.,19,CASSLYDLAGGLYTDTQYF,TGTGCCAGCAGCCTTTACGACTTAGCGGGAGGGCTGTACACAGATACGCAGTATTTT
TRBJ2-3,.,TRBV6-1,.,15,CASSDGGLQADTQYF,TGTGCCAGCAGTGATGGGGGACTCCAGGCAGATACGCAGTATTTT
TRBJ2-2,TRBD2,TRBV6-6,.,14,CASKTSGETGELFF,TGTGCCAGCAAAACTAGCGGAGAGACCGGGGAGCTGTTTTTT
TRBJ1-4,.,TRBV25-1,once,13,CASASENNEKLFF,TGTGCCAGCGCTTCAGAAAATAATGAAAAACTGTTTTTT
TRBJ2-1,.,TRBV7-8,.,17,CASSPPPSRLVINEQFF,TGTGCCAGCAGCCCCCCACCCTCCAGACTAGTGATCAATGAGCAGTTCTTC
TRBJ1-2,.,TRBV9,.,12,CASSVYGGGYTF,TGTGCCAGCAGCGTTTACGGTGGTGGCTACACCTTC
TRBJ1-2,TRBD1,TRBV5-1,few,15,CASSSGTVTNYGYTF,TGCGCCAGCAGCAGTGGGACAGTAACTAACTATGGCTACACCTTC
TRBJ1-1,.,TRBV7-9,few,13,CASSFYENTEAFF,TGTGCCAGCAGCTTCTATGAGAACACTGAAGCTTTCTTT
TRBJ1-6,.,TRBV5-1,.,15,CASSLGQINNSPLHF,TGCGCCAGCAGCCTCGGACAGATTAATAATTCACCCCTCCACTTT
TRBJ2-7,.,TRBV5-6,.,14,CASKKTGVSYEQYF,TGTGCCAGCAAGAAAACAGGTGTCAGCTACGAGCAGTACTTC
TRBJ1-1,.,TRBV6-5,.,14,CASSIPGGDAEAFF,TGTGCCAGCAGCATCCCCGGAGGGGACGCTGAAGCTTTCTTT
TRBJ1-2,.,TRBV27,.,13,CASRSGAPHGYTF,TGTGCCAGCAGATCAGGCGCACCCCATGGCTACACCTTC
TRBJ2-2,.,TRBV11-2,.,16,CASSPRQGGNTGELFF,TGTGCCAGCAGCCCGCGACAGGGAGGAAACACCGGGGAGCTGTTTTTT
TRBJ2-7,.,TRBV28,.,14,CASRRQVFSYEQYF,TGTGCCAGCAGGAGACAGGTGTTTTCCTACGAGCAGTACTTC
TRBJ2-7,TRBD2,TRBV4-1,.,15,CASSQDSREGSEQYF,TGCGCCAGCAGCCAAGATTCGCGGGAGGGAAGCGAGCAGTACTTC
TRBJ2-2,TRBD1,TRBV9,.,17,CASSVEGAGGQTGELFF,TGTGCCAGCAGCGTAGAGGGGGCAGGGGGCCAAACCGGGGAGCTGTTTTTT
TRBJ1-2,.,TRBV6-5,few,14,CASSYNPDSYGYTF,TGTGCCAGCAGTTACAACCCGGACAGCTATGGCTACACCTTC
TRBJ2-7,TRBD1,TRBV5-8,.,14,CASSLLGQPYEQYF,TGTGCCAGCAGCTTGCTGGGACAGCCCTACGAGCAGTACTTC
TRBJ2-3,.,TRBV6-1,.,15,CASSAPSASTDTQYF,TGTGCCAGCAGTGCCCCCAGCGCTAGCACAGATACGCAGTATTTT
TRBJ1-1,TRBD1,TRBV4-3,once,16,CASSQEPGTGASEAFF,TGCGCCAGCAGCCAAGAACCTGGGACAGGGGCGTCTGAAGCTTTCTTT